These 3 T cell receptor beta chains share one sample of origin, sequenced in a study of OX40 agonist ivuxolimab in advanced cancers. The protocol used for the library was the immunoSEQ multiplex PCR assay. This immuneACCESS table, as held by TCRdb, lists in-frame sequences with V and J called but not all clones. Of the missing ones, under half trace to an unresolved V gene in checked studies; the others have no known cause. In all, the sample holds tens of thousands of clones, and more than 85% of those were seen once. The ten largest account for about 2.6% of the sample. The material sequenced was CD4+ or CD8+ T cells sorted from blood, taken in a trial of the OX40 agonist ivuxolimab. The receptor source for this set is an adult with an advanced solid tumor such as melanoma, head and neck, liver or kidney cancer.

The rearrangement uses TRBV10-2 and TRBJ1-6; D unclear. Trimming stripped 3 bases from V and 1 base from J, with 13 bases between. CDR3 length equals 17 residues. CDR1 is WSHSY and CDR2 is SAAADI in the germline V gene. In DNA form, the CDR3 reads TGCGCCAGCAGTGATGAGGGCCAGTATTCCTATAATTCACCCCTCCACTTT. Protein: CASSDEGQYSYNSPLHF.

J is TRBJ1-1 and V is TRBV10-3; D may be TRBD1 (5 bases). The CDR3 runs 14 residues. With 3 bases removed from V and 1 base from J, the gap between germline ends came to 9 bases. Germline CDR1 ENHRY, CDR2 SYGVKD. The CDR3: CAISDPRANTEAFF. In DNA, the CDR3 is TGTGCCATCAGTGACCCCAGGGCGAACACTGAAGCTTTCTTT.

The chain employs TRBV6-6 and TRBJ2-7, with D possibly TRBD1 on 6 matching bases. V lost 10 bases and J lost 6, with 19 bases in between. The CDR3 is 13 residues long. Germline assignment: CDR1 MNHNY and CDR2 SVGAGI (reference sequence). Here the CDR3 reads CATGDRYLGEQYF. The CDR3, as DNA: TGTGCCACCGGCGACAGGTATCTAGGCGAGCAGTACTTC.